The sequence of this T cell receptor (beta chain) was determined in a study of memory CD4+ T cells and cytomegalovirus serostatus. On the study more broadly: Of the healthy Belgian adults, 9 were CMV seropositive and 20 to 25 seronegative.

Study-level points and caveats: Each of approximately 69 CMV-associated TCRbeta sequences occurred in one to five individuals.

The sort gate was single viable CD3+CD4+CD8-CD45RO+ cells for memory CD4+ T cells. Positive selection with CD4 microbeads enriched total CD4+ T cells. This clone showed up just once. Its antigen is unknown. Germline V lookup: CDR1 SEHNR, CDR2 FQNEAQ (reference sequence). V lost 5 bases to trimming and J lost 0 bases, with 15 bases between them. The length of the CDR3 is 16 residues. This table comes from immunoSEQ multiplex PCR, and its TCRdb copy is limited to in-frame clones, with some not included. The sample has tens of thousands of clones; around 76% are singletons. The V gene is TRBV7-9, the J gene TRBJ2-3; D is unresolved. The specimen was memory CD4+ T cells from blood. The receptor was derived from an adult in good health and CMV-seronegative. Some clones in this sample may be carry-over from other donors' samples. CDR3 DNA: TGTGCCAGCAGCCAAACGTCGATTTCTAGCACAGATACGCAGTATTTT. Translating gives CASSQTSISSTDTQYF.